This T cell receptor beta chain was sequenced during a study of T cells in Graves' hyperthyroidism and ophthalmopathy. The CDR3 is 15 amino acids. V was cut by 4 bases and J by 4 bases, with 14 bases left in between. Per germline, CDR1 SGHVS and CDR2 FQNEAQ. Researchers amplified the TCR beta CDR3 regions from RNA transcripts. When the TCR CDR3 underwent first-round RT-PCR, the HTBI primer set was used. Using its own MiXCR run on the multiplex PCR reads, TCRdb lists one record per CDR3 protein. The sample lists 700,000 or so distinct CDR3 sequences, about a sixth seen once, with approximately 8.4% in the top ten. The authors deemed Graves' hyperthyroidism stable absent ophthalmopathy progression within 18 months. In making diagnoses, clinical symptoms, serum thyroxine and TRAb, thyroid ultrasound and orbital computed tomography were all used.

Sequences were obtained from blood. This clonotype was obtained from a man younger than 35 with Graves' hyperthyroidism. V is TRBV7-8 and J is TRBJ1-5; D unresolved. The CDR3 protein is CASSSVGQRNQPQHF. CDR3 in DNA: TGTGCCAGCAGCTCAGTAGGCCAGAGGAATCAGCCCCAGCATTTT.